The 6 T cell receptor beta chains reported below all come from one sample, sequenced in a study of CD8 T cells in Susac syndrome. The RNA, about 0.5 to 1 ug, was put through reverse transcription using random hexamers. From the immunoSEQ multiplex PCR reads, TCRdb called clonotypes with MiXCR, one entry per CDR3 protein. This sample has about 400,000 distinct CDR3 sequences, with around 85% found just once. Sequenced sample: CD8+ T cells from PBMCs. Receptors originate from a human donor with multiple sclerosis.

V is TRBV29-1 and J is TRBJ1-2; D perhaps matches TRBD1 (5 bases). Trimming shortened V by 7 bases and J by 1 base, and 13 bases separated the two germline ends. The CDR3 runs to 13 residues. Looked up from germline, CDR1 is SQVTM and CDR2 is ANQGSEA. The CDR3 spells CSAQWDDNYGYTF. The CDR3 DNA reads as TGCAGCGCCCAATGGGACGATAACTATGGCTACACCTTC.

The chain couples TRBV11-2 to TRBJ1-1; TRBD1 agrees at 7 bases. The CDR3 sequence is 19 residues long. V lost 3 bases and J lost 0; bases outside the gene matches: 16. The germline V gene has CDR1 SGHAT and CDR2 FQNNGV. The CDR3 is CASSLYRGGRQGMNTEAFF. The CDR3 DNA is TGTGCCAGCAGCTTGTACCGGGGGGGGCGACAGGGAATGAACACTGAAGCTTTCTTT.

The chain links TRBV11-2 to TRBJ2-7; 8 bases fit TRBD1. Germline-derived CDR1 and CDR2 are SGHAT and FQNNGV. V shed 3 bases, J shed 3 bases, and the junction held 16 bases outside the gene matches. The CDR3 is 18 residues long. CDR3 region: CASSFYPTGDRNFYEQYF. The CDR3 region has the DNA TGTGCCAGCAGCTTTTACCCAACCGGGGACAGGAATTTCTACGAGCAGTACTTC.

This chain connects TRBV3-1 to TRBJ2-7; 10 bases map to TRBD1. This CDR3 has 15 residues. Germline assignment: CDR1 LGHDT and CDR2 YNNKEL (reference sequence). The V segment lost 0 bases and the J segment 5 bases; nucleotides outside the gene matches: 4. CDR3 loop: CASSQDPGQGNEQYF. The CDR3 bases are TGTGCCAGCAGCCAAGATCCGGGACAGGGGAACGAGCAGTACTTC.

The chain recombines TRBV4-1 with TRBJ1-1; D possibly corresponds to TRBD1 (5 bases). The CDR3 extends over 15 amino acids. The germline V and J ends were trimmed by 1 base and 5 bases, with 14 bases remaining between them. Germline loops: CDR1 MGHRA, CDR2 YSYEKL. CDR3 nucleotide sequence: TGCGCCAGCAGCCAAGGGGTCAGGGTCGGTACTGAAGCTTTCTTT. Translated, it gives CASSQGVRVGTEAFF.

The rearrangement uses TRBV30 and TRBJ2-7; D gene ambiguous. V lost 4 bases to trimming and J lost 2 bases, with 9 bases between them. The germline V gene encodes CDR1 GTSNPN and CDR2 SVGIG (reference sequence). This CDR3 is 12 amino acids long. The CDR3 spells CAWMQSPYEQYF. The CDR3 bases are TGTGCCTGGATGCAGAGTCCCTACGAGCAGTACTTC.